These T cell receptor beta chains were read from a single sample in a study of T cells in localized non-small cell lung cancer. Only in-frame clones appear in the TCRdb table, and some are missing; sequencing was by immunoSEQ multiplex PCR. The sample yields roughly 39,000 clones, more than 85% seen once. The sequencing here drew on peripheral blood, taken before any cancer treatment. The receptor source for this set is a man between 18 and 50 years old with stage I lung adenocarcinoma. Both conserved end residues are part of each CDR3. A D gene is named only where the DNA matches it firmly. For some rows the clone size is stated as once, few or many, or as a class when expanded; others skip it.

d_call,clone_size,v_call,j_call,cdr3_aa,cdr3_nt
.,.,TRBV18,TRBJ1-1,CASSPPRSGTRNTEAFF,TGTGCCAGCTCACCACCCCGGTCTGGGACCAGGAACACTGAAGCTTTCTTT
.,.,TRBV29-1,TRBJ1-4,CSYKPATNEKLFF,TGCAGCTATAAACCTGCAACTAATGAAAAACTGTTTTTT
.,.,TRBV23-1,TRBJ2-1,CASSPNEQFF,TGCGCCAGCAGTCCCAATGAGCAGTTCTTC
.,.,TRBV20-1,TRBJ2-1,CSAAAYNEQFF,TGCAGTGCAGCGGCCTACAATGAGCAGTTCTTC
TRBD1,.,TRBV2,TRBJ2-3,CASSQTGGRTDTQYF,TGTGCCAGCAGTCAAACAGGGGGTCGCACAGATACGCAGTATTTT
.,once,TRBV7-3,TRBJ1-1,CASSLGSRNTEAFF,TGTGCCAGCAGCTTAGGCAGTCGGAACACTGAAGCTTTCTTT
TRBD1,.,TRBV30,TRBJ1-3,CAWSLDRARGNTIYF,TGTGCCTGGAGTCTGGACAGGGCGAGAGGAAACACCATATATTTT
TRBD1,once,TRBV19,TRBJ2-2,CASSTRQGSGELFF,TGTGCCAGTAGTACGAGACAGGGGTCCGGGGAGCTGTTTTTT
TRBD1,.,TRBV12-5,TRBJ2-7,CATVTGSGEQYF,TGTGCTACTGTGACAGGGTCGGGGGAGCAGTACTTC
.,few,TRBV6-6,TRBJ1-1,CASTTTGGNTEAFF,TGTGCCAGCACCACCACCGGGGGAAACACTGAAGCTTTCTTT
.,.,TRBV5-1,TRBJ1-2,CASSQDTSLGYTF,TGCGCCAGCAGCCAAGACACGTCTCTTGGCTACACCTTC
TRBD2,.,TRBV11-1,TRBJ2-3,CASSLSGVRTDTQYF,TGTGCCAGCAGCTTAAGCGGGGTAAGGACAGATACGCAGTATTTT
.,.,TRBV19,TRBJ2-3,CASSRLARSTDTQYF,TGTGCCAGTAGTCGGCTAGCTCGATCCACAGATACGCAGTATTTT
.,few,TRBV7-2,TRBJ1-6,CASSLDSNSPLHF,TGTGCCAGCAGCTTGGACAGTAATTCACCCCTCCACTTT
.,.,TRBV4-1,TRBJ2-1,CASSQVPQGGSSYNEQFF,TGCGCCAGCAGCCAAGTACCACAGGGCGGGAGCTCCTACAATGAGCAGTTCTTC
TRBD2,.,TRBV7-8,TRBJ2-5,CASSLIRGSGDQETQYF,TGTGCCAGCAGCTTAATCCGGGGTAGCGGGGACCAAGAGACCCAGTACTTC
.,.,TRBV5-4,TRBJ1-2,CASSLTGYGYTF,TGTGCCAGCAGCTTGACGGGTTATGGCTACACCTTC
.,.,TRBV15,TRBJ1-1,CATSRALGGNTEAFF,TGTGCCACCAGCAGAGCCTTGGGCGGGAACACTGAAGCTTTCTTT
.,.,TRBV29-1,TRBJ2-3,CSVEILVRQESTDTQYF,TGCAGCGTTGAAATCTTAGTAAGGCAGGAAAGCACAGATACGCAGTATTTT
.,.,TRBV5-8,TRBJ1-1,CASSFTGATEAFF,TGTGCCAGCAGCTTTACCGGTGCCACTGAAGCTTTCTTT
TRBD1,.,TRBV29-1,TRBJ1-2,CSAETGVGYGYTF,TGCAGCGCAGAGACAGGGGTAGGCTATGGCTACACCTTC
TRBD1,.,TRBV4-2,TRBJ2-6,CASTGQGAGANVLTF,TGTGCCAGCACCGGACAGGGGGCGGGGGCCAACGTCCTGACTTTC
.,.,TRBV6-4,TRBJ1-2,CASSDRYRSYTF,TGTGCCAGCAGTGACAGGTATAGGAGCTACACCTTC
.,.,TRBV6-1,TRBJ1-3,CASIFTSSGNTIYF,TGTGCCAGCATTTTCACAAGCTCTGGAAACACCATATATTTT
.,.,TRBV11-2,TRBJ2-7,CASSTLSGEGTYEQYF,TGTGCCAGCAGCACCTTATCAGGGGAGGGAACCTACGAGCAGTACTTC
.,.,TRBV2,TRBJ1-5,CASSWNNQPQHF,TGTGCCAGCAGTTGGAACAATCAGCCCCAGCATTTT
.,.,TRBV18,TRBJ2-7,CASSSDAYEQYF,TGTGCCAGCTCATCGGACGCTTACGAGCAGTACTTC
.,.,TRBV7-2,TRBJ2-5,CASSLGGSWYQETQYF,TGTGCCAGCAGCTTAGGAGGCAGTTGGTACCAAGAGACCCAGTACTTC
TRBD1,.,TRBV4-1,TRBJ1-5,CASSQDRTGASQPQHF,TGCGCCAGCAGCCAAGACCGGACAGGGGCCAGCCAGCCCCAGCATTTT
.,.,TRBV7-8,TRBJ2-2,CASSFPGTRNTGELFF,TGTGCCAGCAGCTTCCCCGGGACACGGAACACCGGGGAGCTGTTTTTT
TRBD1,.,TRBV4-3,TRBJ1-5,CASSLRNTGGGNQPQHF,TGCGCCAGCAGCCTCCGAAATACAGGGGGCGGCAATCAGCCCCAGCATTTT
.,.,TRBV9,TRBJ2-7,CASSVGRGLSEQYF,TGTGCCAGCAGCGTAGGTCGGGGGCTAAGCGAGCAGTACTTC
.,.,TRBV28,TRBJ2-1,CASTPSTASYNEQFF,TGTGCCAGCACCCCCTCCACCGCTAGTTACAATGAGCAGTTCTTC
.,.,TRBV11-3,TRBJ2-1,CASSSQGYNEQFF,TGTGCCAGCAGCTCACAGGGATACAATGAGCAGTTCTTC
.,.,TRBV9,TRBJ1-2,CASSAPKDGYTF,TGTGCCAGCAGCGCCCCTAAGGATGGCTACACCTTC
.,.,TRBV7-6,TRBJ1-1,CASSLEQANTEAFF,TGTGCCAGCAGCTTAGAACAGGCGAACACTGAAGCTTTCTTT
.,.,TRBV29-1,TRBJ2-7,CSVEPAGTIHYEQYF,TGCAGCGTTGAACCCGCAGGGACCATTCACTACGAGCAGTACTTC
.,.,TRBV6-5,TRBJ1-6,CASIGHSNNSPLHF,TGTGCCAGCATCGGACACTCTAATAATTCACCCCTCCACTTT
.,.,TRBV18,TRBJ2-7,CASSPLPGQSSYEQYF,TGTGCCAGCTCACCACTGCCCGGACAGTCATCCTACGAGCAGTACTTC
.,.,TRBV6-5,TRBJ1-2,CASSYGQGSNYGYTF,TGTGCCAGCAGTTACGGTCAGGGGTCTAACTATGGCTACACCTTC
.,.,TRBV19,TRBJ2-7,CASSGGPEQYF,TGTGCCAGTTCGGGGGGCCCCGAGCAGTACTTC
TRBD1,.,TRBV4-1,TRBJ1-3,CASSQEEGASGNTIYF,TGCGCCAGCAGCCAAGAAGAGGGGGCTTCTGGAAACACCATATATTTT
TRBD2,.,TRBV6-5,TRBJ2-3,CASKPGGSTDTQYF,TGTGCCAGCAAACCGGGGGGTAGCACAGATACGCAGTATTTT
TRBD2,.,TRBV6-4,TRBJ2-3,CASSKNLAGLDTQYF,TGTGCCAGCAGTAAAAATCTAGCGGGGCTAGATACGCAGTATTTT
.,.,TRBV19,TRBJ1-1,CASTSRRGGGPTEAFF,TGTGCCAGTACCTCTCGGAGGGGAGGGGGACCCACTGAAGCTTTCTTT
.,.,TRBV11-2,TRBJ1-2,CASSLDFWDANYGYTF,TGTGCCAGCAGCTTAGACTTCTGGGACGCGAACTATGGCTACACCTTC
.,.,TRBV5-1,TRBJ2-2,CASSLTVGERVFF,TGCGCCAGCAGCTTAACTGTCGGAGAGAGGGTGTTTTTT